This T cell receptor beta chain originates from a study of cytomegalovirus exposure and HLA in healthy donors. Turning to this clone: What it binds is unknown.

The data were produced by immunoSEQ multiplex PCR, yet TCRdb's version contains in-frame clones alone and is incomplete. The sample has around 400,000 clones, 86% seen once. Study-level points and caveats: Overall, about 160 TCR beta chains were annotated as cytomegalovirus-associated.

The sequenced sample consisted of PBMCs. The source of this sequence is a woman under 30 in good health and CMV-seronegative.

CDR3 residues: CASSIGGQAYEQYF. The CDR3 nucleotides read TGTGCCAGTAGTATTGGGGGACAAGCCTACGAGCAGTACTTC. The rearrangement uses TRBV19 and TRBJ2-7; D is possibly TRBD1 (6 bases). The length of the CDR3 is 14 residues. Germline CDR1 LNHDA, CDR2 SQIVND (reference sequence). Between the trimmed V and J ends, which lost 3 bases and 2 bases, there was a span of 11 bases.